These 18 T cell receptor beta chains were sequenced from one sample in a study of blood T cell repertoires in COVID-19. The protocol was immunoSEQ multiplex PCR, while the TCRdb copy is restricted to in-frame clones and leaves out a portion. The sample lists about 300,000 clones, around nine tenths occurring once. The source material was peripheral blood. The receptor set was obtained from a woman in her 30s with COVID-19, enrolled during active disease.

The V gene is TRBV6-6, the J gene TRBJ2-7, with TRBD1 matching 9 bases. CDR1 and CDR2 (germline): MNHNY, SVGAGI (reference sequence). The ends lost 10 bases at V and 6 bases at J; junction bases unmatched: 13. This CDR3 spans 14 amino acids. CDR3 sequence reads: CATSRDRVKGEQYF. The CDR3 bases are TGTGCCACGTCCCGGGACAGGGTGAAAGGCGAGCAGTACTTC.

To note about this clone: A read error may be the cause here, since a much bigger clone is one base away. The genes are TRBV6-7 and TRBJ1-2; weak D call: TRBD1 (5 bases). TRBV6-7 belongs to the ORF category, with a function that is uncertain. The CDR3 loop spans 13 amino acids. V lost 5 bases to trimming and J lost 0 bases, with 7 bases between them. CDR3 sequence reads: CASSRTSNYGYTF. The CDR3 bases are TGTGCCAGCAGTCGGACATCTAACTATGGCTACACCTTC.

This clone was seen only once. V gene TRBV27 combines with J gene TRBJ1-6; D unclear. The germline CDR1 and CDR2 sequences are MNHEY and SMNVEV (reference sequence). V lost 2 bases to trimming and J lost 10 bases, with 15 bases between them. There are 15 residues in the CDR3. CDR3 region: CASSLGGFGPSPLHF. CDR3 sequence (DNA): TGTGCCAGCAGTTTAGGAGGGTTTGGTCCATCACCCCTCCACTTT.

DNA for the CDR3: TGTGCCAGCAGCACCTACAGGGGGCCCAATCTGTACAATGAGCAGTTCTTC. Amino acids: CASSTYRGPNLYNEQFF. This chain joins TRBV5-6 and TRBJ2-1, with TRBD1 matching over 9 bases. The J segment lost 4 bases and the V segment lost 4 bases, leaving 12 bases of the junction unmatched. Germline CDR1 and CDR2: SGHDT and YYEEEE. The length of the CDR3 is 17 residues.

The V gene is TRBV6-5, the J gene TRBJ1-1, with D unclear. V was shortened by 2 bases and J by 5 bases, with 12 bases between the two germline ends. Germline V gene sequence: CDR1 MNHEY, CDR2 SVGAGI. The CDR3 contains 14 residues. CDR3 sequence: CASSYRSQRTEAFF. The CDR3 DNA reads as TGTGCCAGCAGTTACCGGTCCCAGAGGACTGAAGCTTTCTTT.

The V and J genes are TRBV7-2 and TRBJ2-5; 8 bases agree with TRBD2. The ends lost 5 bases at V and 5 bases at J; junction bases unmatched: 4. Germline CDR1 SGHTA, CDR2 FQGNSA. The CDR3 is made up of 13 amino acids. CDR3 bases: TGTGCCAGCAGCGGGGGCGGGAGGGAGACCCAGTACTTC. The encoded protein is CASSGGGRETQYF. Variable domain in full (rest from reference TRBV7-2 and TRBJ2-5): GAGVSQSPSNKVTEKGKDVELRCDPISGHTALYWYRQSLGQGLEFLIYFQGNSAPDKSGLPSDRFSAERTGGSVSTLTIQRTQQEDSAVYLCASSGGGRETQYFGPGTRLLVL.

The chain joins TRBV24-1 to TRBJ2-1; TRBD2 agrees at 10 bases. This CDR3 spans 15 amino acids. CDR1 and CDR2 (germline): KGHDR, SFDVKD. With 6 bases clipped from V and 6 bases from J, the junction kept 7 bases outside the gene matches. The CDR3 DNA sequence: TGTGCCACCAGTCGAAGCGGGAGGGATGGCAATGAGCAGTTCTTC. It encodes CATSRSGRDGNEQFF.

CDR3 loop: CSVEVGRGETQYF. CDR3 DNA sequence: TGCAGCGTTGAAGTGGGCAGGGGAGAGACCCAGTACTTC. The chain recombines TRBV29-1 with TRBJ2-5; D is perhaps TRBD1 (6 bases). The CDR3 runs 13 residues. The V gene lost 1 base and the J gene lost 4 bases, with 10 bases spanning the gap. The germline gives CDR1 SQVTM, CDR2 ANQGSEA.

V gene TRBV14 combines with J gene TRBJ2-7; 10 bases are shared with TRBD2. Germline CDR1 SGHDN, CDR2 FVKESK. The length of the CDR3 is 16 residues. V shed 4 bases, J shed 2 bases, and the junction held 8 bases outside the gene matches. DNA for the CDR3: TGTGCCAGCAGCCCTAAGACTAGCGGGTTACCCTACGAGCAGTACTTC. Translating gives CASSPKTSGLPYEQYF.

This clone occurred once. V and J are TRBV6-5 and TRBJ1-5, with a weak D call TRBD1 (5 bases). The germline CDR1 and CDR2 sequences are MNHEY and SVGAGI. This CDR3 region has 15 residues. V dropped 5 bases and J dropped 0 bases, with 11 bases sitting between them. The CDR3: CASSLGGYSNQPQHF. CDR3 bases: TGTGCCAGCAGTCTCGGGGGATATAGCAATCAGCCCCAGCATTTT.

This clone appeared once. Other DNA sequences in this sample translate to the same CDR3. V and J are TRBV9 and TRBJ2-7; 12 bases fit TRBD2. Germline CDR1 reads SGDLS; CDR2 reads YYNGEE. This CDR3 has 14 residues. V lost 5 bases to trimming and J lost 3 bases; unmatched junction nucleotides: 3. CDR3 coding DNA: TGTGCCAGCAGTGTGACTAGCGGGAGCTACGAGCAGTACTTC. Translating gives CASSVTSGSYEQYF.

The gene calls are TRBV11-2 and TRBJ2-1; D unresolved. Looked up from germline, CDR1 is SGHAT and CDR2 is FQNNGV. Deletions cut 4 bases from V and 12 bases from J, with 10 bases between. The CDR3 spans 11 residues. The CDR3 nucleotides are TGTGCCAGCAGCTCCACGAGTGCGCAGTTCTTC. Translating it yields CASSSTSAQFF.

The chain recombines TRBV2 with TRBJ2-7; D may be TRBD2 (5 bases). Trimming cost V 8 bases and J 10 bases, with 18 bases left between them. CDR1 is SNHLY and CDR2 is FYNNEI in the germline V gene. The CDR3 spans 12 residues. The CDR3 coding sequence is TGTGCCAGCTCGATGACGGACTGGAAACAGTACTTC. It is translated as CASSMTDWKQYF.

CDR3 residues: CASSMTFWSNQPQHF. CDR3 coding DNA: TGTGCCAGTAGTATGACATTTTGGAGCAATCAGCCCCAGCATTTT. This chain joins TRBV19 and TRBJ1-5; D not resolved. V lost 3 bases, J lost 1 base, and 10 bases lay in between. This CDR3 region has 15 residues. Germline V CDR1 and CDR2: LNHDA, SQIVND (reference sequence).

In DNA form, the CDR3 reads TGTGCCAGAGTCCGGGTACTAGCGGGGATAAAAAACATTCAGTACTTC. Its protein product is CARVRVLAGIKNIQYF. The chain combines TRBV28 with TRBJ2-4; TRBD2 matches at 10 bases. V lost 9 bases and J lost 4; bases outside the gene matches: 12. Germline-derived CDR1 and CDR2 are MDHEN and SYDVKM. CDR3 length: 16 amino acids. Full variable domain (outside the CDR3, taken from reference TRBV28 and TRBJ2-4): DVKVTQSSRYLVKRTGEKVFLECVQDMDHENMFWYRQDPGLGLRLIYFSYDVKMKEKGDIPEGYSVSREKKERFSLILESASTNQTSMYLCARVRVLAGIKNIQYFGAGTRLSVL.

This sequence joins TRBV20-1 and TRBJ2-7, with TRBD2 identical over 7 bases. The CDR3 contains 13 residues. Germline V CDR1 and CDR2: DFQATT, SNEGSKA (reference sequence). The ends lost 3 bases at V and 2 bases at J; junction bases unmatched: 4. CDR3 in DNA: TGCAGTGCTAGTGGGGGGAGGGCCTACGAGCAGTACTTC. This gives the protein CSASGGRAYEQYF.

This chain links TRBV6-5 with TRBJ1-2, with D uncertain. The length of the CDR3 is 15 residues. Germline V gene lookup returns CDR1 MNHEY and CDR2 SVGAGI. V was clipped by 6 bases and J by 0 bases, with 14 bases between them. The DNA for the CDR3 is TGTGCCAGCAGACCTCGGCAGACACCTAACTATGGCTACACCTTC. This gives the protein CASRPRQTPNYGYTF.

This clone was detected a few times. This CDR3 reads CAWSQWGEGGYTF. DNA for the CDR3: TGTGCCTGGAGTCAATGGGGGGAGGGTGGCTACACCTTC. The J gene is TRBJ1-2, the V gene TRBV30; weak D call: TRBD1 (5 bases). Germline CDR1 GTSNPN, CDR2 SVGIG (reference sequence). Trimming removed 2 bases at V and 7 bases at J, with 14 bases between. The length of the CDR3 is 13 residues.